The 23 T cell receptor beta chains given below trace back to one sample, sequenced in a study of metastatic and nonmetastatic thyroid tumors. TCRdb reanalyzed the PCR reads with MiXCR. This table holds roughly 14,000 clones, 25% to 30% found once. Among the patients, none had received any treatment before thyroid surgery. Sequencing was done on a sample of tumor tissue. The receptors come from a male donor with papillary thyroid cancer or a benign thyroid nodule (not recorded which). Some clones in this sample may be carry-over from other donors' samples.

The rearrangement joins TRBV6-1 to TRBJ2-3; tentatively, D is TRBD1 (5 bases). The germline CDR1 and CDR2 sequences are MNHNS and SASEGT. The CDR3 totals 16 residues. Trimming took off 3 bases at V and 1 base at J, with 14 bases between the two ends. The CDR3: CASSEAQGTGTDTQYF. The CDR3 bases are TGTGCCAGCAGTGAGGCCCAGGGAACAGGCACAGATACGCAGTATTTT.

In this sample, this clone turned up once. CDR3 bases: TGCGCCAGCAGCTTGGGAGGGCCTAACTATGGCTACACCTTC. Translation: CASSLGGPNYGYTF. V usage is TRBV5-1 and J usage is TRBJ1-2; D gene uncertain. CDR1 and CDR2 from the germline V gene are SGHRS and YFSETQ. The V end was cut by 0 bases, the J end by 0 bases, with 6 bases between. The length of the CDR3 is 14 residues.

J is TRBJ1-1 and V is TRBV28; D possibly corresponds to TRBD1 (5 bases). CDR1 and CDR2 from the germline V gene are MDHEN and SYDVKM. V lost 6 bases, J lost 6 bases, and 20 bases lay in between. CDR3 length: 15 amino acids. The CDR3, as DNA: TGTGCCAGCAGCCCAAGGGTAGGGGAGGACTCTGAAGCTTTCTTT. Its protein is CASSPRVGEDSEAFF.

The chain combines TRBV11-1 with TRBJ2-1; 10 bases fit TRBD2. Trimming removed 6 bases from V and 7 bases from J; junction bases left unmatched: 12. This CDR3 is built from 16 residues. The germline V gene encodes CDR1 SGHAT and CDR2 FQDESV (reference sequence). This CDR3 reads CASRESSGRTSNEQFF. CDR3 DNA: TGTGCCAGCAGAGAGAGTAGCGGGAGGACTAGTAATGAGCAGTTCTTC.

At least ten counts were recorded for this clone. The chain is built from TRBV27 and TRBJ1-5; no clear D. The CDR3 runs to 15 residues. Germline V CDR1 and CDR2: MNHEY, SMNVEV (reference sequence). V lost 6 bases and J lost 0, with 12 bases in between. The CDR3 DNA reads as TGTGCCAGCAGGGTGGTGGGGTTTAGCAATCAGCCCCAGCATTTT. Protein product: CASRVVGFSNQPQHF.

This clone was seen more than once but under ten times. The V and J genes are TRBV10-3 and TRBJ2-7; 13 bases agree with TRBD2. The CDR3 consists of 16 residues. Germline CDR1 and CDR2: ENHRY and SYGVKD. V trimming: 10 bases; J trimming: 2 bases; junction bases outside the gene matches: 11. The CDR3 bases are TGTGCCACCGCGGGACTAGCGGGGCTCAGGGCCTACGAGCAGTACTTC. This translates into CATAGLAGLRAYEQYF.

In this sample, this clone turned up many times. The genes are TRBV3-1 and TRBJ1-5; no firm D call. Germline values: CDR1 LGHDT, CDR2 YNNKEL (reference sequence). V gave up 0 bases and J gave up 5 bases, with 11 bases separating them. The CDR3 totals 15 residues. The CDR3 spells CASSQEGHQDQPQHF. The CDR3 DNA is TGTGCCAGCAGCCAAGAAGGGCACCAGGATCAGCCCCAGCATTTT. The variable domain in full, with the rest retrieved from reference TRBV3-1 and TRBJ1-5, is DTAVSQTPKYLVTQMGNDKSIKCEQNLGHDTMYWYKQDSKKFLKIMFSYNNKELIINETVPNRFSPKSPDKAHLNLHINSLELGDSAVYFCASSQEGHQDQPQHFGDGTRLSIL.

The rearrangement joins TRBV5-1 to TRBJ1-2; a weak D match, TRBD1 (5 bases). Trimming shortened V by 0 bases and J by 6 bases, and 9 bases separated the two germline ends. CDR3 length equals 13 residues. The germline CDR1 and CDR2 sequences are SGHRS and YFSETQ. CDR3 DNA sequence: TGCGCCAGCAGCTTGGGAGAAGGGGATGGCTACACCTTC. Translation gives CASSLGEGDGYTF.

This clone was seen at least ten times. The chain has TRBV9 and TRBJ1-3, with D unresolved. The ends were cut back, 1 base at V and 0 bases at J, with 8 bases in the middle. Per germline, CDR1 SGDLS and CDR2 YYNGEE. CDR3 length: 15 residues. This CDR3 reads CASSVLEGSGNTIYF. CDR3 nucleotide sequence: TGTGCCAGCAGCGTATTGGAGGGCTCTGGAAACACCATATATTTT.

By its share, this clone is medium-sized. The rearrangement links TRBV28 to TRBJ2-7, with 9 positions matching TRBD2. This CDR3 spans 16 amino acids. V gave up 4 bases and J gave up 5 bases; unmatched junction bases: 12. Germline loops: CDR1 MDHEN, CDR2 SYDVKM. The CDR3 spells CASSSPLAGVVDEQYF. DNA for the CDR3: TGTGCCAGCAGTTCCCCCTTAGCGGGAGTGGTCGACGAGCAGTACTTC. Full variable domain (remainder filled in from reference TRBV28 and TRBJ2-7): DVKVTQSSRYLVKRTGEKVFLECVQDMDHENMFWYRQDPGLGLRLIYFSYDVKMKEKGDIPEGYSVSREKKERFSLILESASTNQTSMYLCASSSPLAGVVDEQYFGPGTRLTVT.

In its sample, this clone was seen many times. V gene TRBV28 combines with J gene TRBJ2-1; the match to TRBD2 covers 9 bases. CDR3 length equals 17 residues. Per germline, CDR1 MDHEN and CDR2 SYDVKM. V trimming: 4 bases; J trimming: 7 bases; junction bases outside the gene matches: 14. For the CDR3, the DNA is TGTGCCAGCAGTTCTTCTGGCGCGGGAGGGGAAAAGAATGAGCAGTTCTTC. Residues: CASSSSGAGGEKNEQFF.

In this sample, this clone turned up a few times. The rearrangement links TRBV6-1 to TRBJ2-7; a possible D gene is TRBD2 (6 bases). Trimming stripped 6 bases from V and 0 bases from J, with 12 bases between. The germline V gene has CDR1 MNHNS and CDR2 SASEGT. The CDR3 sequence is 14 residues long. The CDR3 loop is CASREDGSSYEQYF. The CDR3 bases are TGTGCCAGCAGGGAGGACGGGAGCTCCTACGAGCAGTACTTC.

This clone occurred many times. V is TRBV19 and J is TRBJ1-3; unclear D gene. V lost 6 bases and J 1 base, leaving 7 bases between the germline ends. Per germline, CDR1 LNHDA and CDR2 SQIVND (reference sequence). This CDR3 region has 13 residues. CDR3 amino acids: CASREVSGNTIYF. CDR3 nucleotides: TGTGCCAGTAGAGAAGTTTCTGGAAACACCATATATTTT.

The CDR3 DNA follows: TGCGCCAGCAGTAAGACTAGCGGGGCTTACAATGAGCAGTTCTTC. This codes for CASSKTSGAYNEQFF. This chain links TRBV5-1 with TRBJ2-1; 11 nucleotides match TRBD2. Germline-derived CDR1 and CDR2 are SGHRS and YFSETQ. CDR3 size: 15 residues. V shed 5 bases, J shed 4 bases, and the junction held 5 bases outside the gene matches. Combining the CDR3 with reference TRBV5-1 and TRBJ2-1 gives the whole variable domain KAGVTQTPRYLIKTRGQQVTLSCSPISGHRSVSWYQQTPGQGLQFLFEYFSETQRNKGNFPGRFSGRQFSNSRSEMNVSTLELGDSALYLCASSKTSGAYNEQFFGPGTRLTVL.

This clone has just a few counts. This chain joins TRBV28 and TRBJ2-7; D uncertain. Deletions cut 8 bases from V and 0 bases from J, with 14 bases between. CDR1 and CDR2 from the germline V gene are MDHEN and SYDVKM. The CDR3 runs 14 residues. This chain's CDR3 is CASSWLPSSYEQYF. The CDR3 DNA reads as TGTGCCAGCTCCTGGCTCCCGAGCTCCTACGAGCAGTACTTC.

The chain links TRBV12-5 to TRBJ2-3; 8 bases map to TRBD1. This CDR3 contains 17 residues. The V gene's germline CDR1 is LGHNT and CDR2 FRNRAP. With V trimmed by 1 base and J by 3 bases, 9 bases remained unmatched. The CDR3, as DNA: TGTGCTAGTGGTTTGGGGGTACAGGGGGTACAGACAGATACGCAGTATTTT. Translating it yields CASGLGVQGVQTDTQYF. The entire variable domain, with the rest obtained from reference TRBV12-5 and TRBJ2-3, is as follows: DARVTQTPRHKVTEMGQEVTMRCQPILGHNTVFWYRQTMMQGLELLAYFRNRAPLDDSGMPKDRFSAEMPDATLATLKIQPSEPRDSAVYFCASGLGVQGVQTDTQYFGPGTRLTVL.

The chain recombines TRBV7-8 with TRBJ2-4; TRBD2 matches at 7 bases. Per germline, CDR1 SGHVS and CDR2 FQNEAQ. Trimming cost V 5 bases and J 0 bases; bases outside gene matches: 7. The CDR3 extends over 16 amino acids. This CDR3 is CASSDWGRVAKNIQYF. The CDR3 bases are TGTGCCAGCAGCGACTGGGGGAGGGTAGCCAAAAACATTCAGTACTTC.

CDR3 protein: CSARENTGGQDTQYF. DNA of the CDR3: TGCAGTGCTAGAGAAAATACAGGGGGACAAGATACGCAGTATTTT. The genes are TRBV20-1 and TRBJ2-3; 8 bases fit TRBD1. V trimming: 0 bases; J trimming: 5 bases; junction bases outside the gene matches: 7. The germline gives CDR1 DFQATT, CDR2 SNEGSKA (reference sequence). The length of the CDR3 is 15 residues.

This clone occurred many times. The chain recombines TRBV6-4 with TRBJ2-7, with 8 bases aligning to TRBD1. The CDR3 loop spans 14 amino acids. The V segment lost 5 bases and the J segment 2 bases; nucleotides outside the gene matches: 5. CDR1 and CDR2 from the germline V gene are MRHNA and SNTAGT. CDR3 sequence reads: CASSYLTGAYEQYF. The CDR3 region has the DNA TGTGCCAGCAGTTACCTGACAGGGGCCTACGAGCAGTACTTC.

The CDR3 here is CATSRGGTGAHNEQFF. Here the CDR3 DNA reads TGTGCCACCAGCAGAGGAGGGACAGGGGCCCACAATGAGCAGTTCTTC. This chain connects TRBV15 to TRBJ2-1; 10 bases line up with TRBD1. CDR1 is LNHNV and CDR2 is YYDKDF in the germline V gene (reference sequence). The V segment lost 1 base and the J segment 5 bases; nucleotides outside the gene matches: 5. This CDR3 region has 16 residues.

In its sample, this clone was seen a few times. The rearrangement joins TRBV6-2 or TRBV6-3 to TRBJ2-1, with 9 nucleotides matching TRBD2. The CDR3 runs 13 residues. With 5 bases clipped from V and 15 bases from J, the junction kept 11 bases outside the gene matches. Per germline, CDR1 MNHEY and CDR2 SVGEGT. The CDR3 DNA follows: TGTGCCAGCAGTCCGAATATAGCGGGAGTTCCGTTCTTC. The encoded protein is CASSPNIAGVPFF.

V usage is TRBV5-1 and J usage is TRBJ2-7; TRBD1 is a possible D gene (6 bases). This CDR3 is built from 14 residues. From germline, CDR1 is SGHRS and CDR2 YFSETQ. V was cut by 4 bases and J by 1 base, with 12 bases left in between. The CDR3, as DNA: TGCGCCAGCAGCCAAGTGACAGGTTCCTACGAGCAGTACTTC. Its translation is CASSQVTGSYEQYF. Full variable domain (outside the CDR3, taken from reference TRBV5-1 and TRBJ2-7): KAGVTQTPRYLIKTRGQQVTLSCSPISGHRSVSWYQQTPGQGLQFLFEYFSETQRNKGNFPGRFSGRQFSNSRSEMNVSTLELGDSALYLCASSQVTGSYEQYFGPGTRLTVT.

This clone has just a few counts. V is TRBV28 and J is TRBJ2-7; D unresolved. This CDR3 contains 14 residues. The germline V gene has CDR1 MDHEN and CDR2 SYDVKM. The V end lost 8 bases, the J end lost 1 base, and 15 bases lay between the germline ends. In DNA form, the CDR3 reads TGTGCCAGCTGGGCCGGAGAGTTATCCTACGAGCAGTACTTC. This encodes CASWAGELSYEQYF.